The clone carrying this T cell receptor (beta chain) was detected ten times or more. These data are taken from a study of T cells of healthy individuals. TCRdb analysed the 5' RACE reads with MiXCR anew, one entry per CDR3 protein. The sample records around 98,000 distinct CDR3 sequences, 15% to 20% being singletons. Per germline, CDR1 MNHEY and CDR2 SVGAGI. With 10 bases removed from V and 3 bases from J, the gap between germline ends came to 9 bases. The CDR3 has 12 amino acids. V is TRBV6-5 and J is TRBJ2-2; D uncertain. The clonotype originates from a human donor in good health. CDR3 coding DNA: TGTGCCACCCTCCGAGACACCGGGGAGCTGTTTTTT. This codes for CATLRDTGELFF.